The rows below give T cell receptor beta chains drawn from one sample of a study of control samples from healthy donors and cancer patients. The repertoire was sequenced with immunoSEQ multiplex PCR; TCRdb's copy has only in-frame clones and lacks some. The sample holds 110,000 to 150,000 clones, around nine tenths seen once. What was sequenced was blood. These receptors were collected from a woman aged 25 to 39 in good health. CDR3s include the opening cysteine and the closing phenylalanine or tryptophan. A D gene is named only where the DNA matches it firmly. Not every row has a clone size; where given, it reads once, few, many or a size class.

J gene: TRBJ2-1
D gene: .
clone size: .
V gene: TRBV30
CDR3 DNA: TGTGCCTGGAGTGGGGCGAACCTGAACAATGAGCAGTTCTTC
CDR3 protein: CAWSGANLNNEQFF

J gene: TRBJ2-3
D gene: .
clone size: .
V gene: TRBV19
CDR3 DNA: TGTGCCAGTAGCCCTAGGGGGGTCACAGATACGCAGTATTTT
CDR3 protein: CASSPRGVTDTQYF

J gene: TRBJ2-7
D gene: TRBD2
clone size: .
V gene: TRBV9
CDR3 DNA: TGTGCCAGCAGCGTAGCTGGCCTAGCGGTGTCCTACGAGCAGTACTTC
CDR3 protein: CASSVAGLAVSYEQYF

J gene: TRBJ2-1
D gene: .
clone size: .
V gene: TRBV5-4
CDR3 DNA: TGTGCCAGCAGCTTGGGGGGGATGAACGAGCAGTTCTTC
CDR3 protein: CASSLGGMNEQFF

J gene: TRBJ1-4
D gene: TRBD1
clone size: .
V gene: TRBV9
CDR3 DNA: TGTGCCAGCAGCGTGTCTGGGGGACAGGGATATGAAAAACTGTTTTTT
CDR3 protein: CASSVSGGQGYEKLFF

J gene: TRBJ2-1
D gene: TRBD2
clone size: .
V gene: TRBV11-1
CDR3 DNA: TGTGCCAGCAGCTTAGAGAGTAGCGGGGGTTACAATGAGCAGTTCTTC
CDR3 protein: CASSLESSGGYNEQFF

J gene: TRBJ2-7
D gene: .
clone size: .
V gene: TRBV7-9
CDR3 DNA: TGTGCCAGCAGCTTAGCGCTTGGCCACGAGCAGTACTTC
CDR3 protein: CASSLALGHEQYF

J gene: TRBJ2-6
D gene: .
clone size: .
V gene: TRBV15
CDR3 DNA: TGTGCCACCAGCAGAGAACCGGGTTCTGGGGCCAACGTCCTGACTTTC
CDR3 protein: CATSREPGSGANVLTF

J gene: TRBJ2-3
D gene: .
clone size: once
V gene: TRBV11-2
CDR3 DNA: TGTGCCAGCAGCTTAGATGGTGGGGCTAGCACAGATACGCAGTATTTT
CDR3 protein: CASSLDGGASTDTQYF

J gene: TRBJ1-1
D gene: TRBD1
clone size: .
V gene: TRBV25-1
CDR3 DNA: TGTGCCAGCAGCCCATACAGGGGGCAAACTGAAGCTTTCTTT
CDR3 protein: CASSPYRGQTEAFF

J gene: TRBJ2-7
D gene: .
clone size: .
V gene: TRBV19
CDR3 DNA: TGTGCCAGTAGCTTGGGCTCCATCCGCACAGAGCAGTACTTC
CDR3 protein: CASSLGSIRTEQYF

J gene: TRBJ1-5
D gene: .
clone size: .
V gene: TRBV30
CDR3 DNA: TGTGCCTGGAGTTTGCAGACCAATCAGCCCCAGCATTTT
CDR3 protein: CAWSLQTNQPQHF

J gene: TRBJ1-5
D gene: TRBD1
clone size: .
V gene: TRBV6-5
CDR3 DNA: TGTGCCAGCAGTCTGACAGGGGGGAGCAATCAGCCCCAGCATTTT
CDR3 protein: CASSLTGGSNQPQHF

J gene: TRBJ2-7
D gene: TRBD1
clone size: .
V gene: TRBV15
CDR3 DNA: TGTGCCACCAGCAGGGCGGGACAGGGGAGCTACGAGCAGTACTTC
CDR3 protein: CATSRAGQGSYEQYF

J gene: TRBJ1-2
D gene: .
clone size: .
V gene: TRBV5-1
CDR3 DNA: TGCGCCAGCAGCTTGGATGCGGGTTATGGCTACACCTTC
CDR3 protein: CASSLDAGYGYTF

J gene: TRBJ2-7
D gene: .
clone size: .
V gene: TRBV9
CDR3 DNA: TGTGCCAGCAGCGCGGACGTAGCGGAGGGGGCCTACGAGCAGTACTTC
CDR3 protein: CASSADVAEGAYEQYF

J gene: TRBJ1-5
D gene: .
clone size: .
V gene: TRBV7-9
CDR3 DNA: TGTGCCAGCAGCTTACTTCGGGGGGAGCCCCAGCATTTT
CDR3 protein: CASSLLRGEPQHF

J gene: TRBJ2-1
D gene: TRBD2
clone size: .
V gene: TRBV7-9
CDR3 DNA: TGTGCCAGCAGCTCCCCCCGGCTAGCGGGTGGGTCCTACAATGAGCAGTTCTTC
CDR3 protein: CASSSPRLAGGSYNEQFF

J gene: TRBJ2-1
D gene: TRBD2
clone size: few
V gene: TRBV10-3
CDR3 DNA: TGTGCCATCAGTGAGCCAAGCGTATCGACTAGCGGGTTGGACGAGCAGTTCTTC
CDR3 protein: CAISEPSVSTSGLDEQFF

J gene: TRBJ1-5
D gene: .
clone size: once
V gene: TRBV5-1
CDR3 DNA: TGCGCCAGCAGGGAACAGGGATTCAATCAGCCCCAGCATTTT
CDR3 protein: CASREQGFNQPQHF

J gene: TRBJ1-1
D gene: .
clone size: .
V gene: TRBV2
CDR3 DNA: TGTGCCAGCAGTGATTGGCAGAACACTGAAGCTTTCTTT
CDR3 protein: CASSDWQNTEAFF

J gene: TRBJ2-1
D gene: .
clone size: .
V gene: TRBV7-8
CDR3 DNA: TGTGCCAGCAGCACACGCAAGGGGCGGAATGAGCAGTTCTTC
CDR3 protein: CASSTRKGRNEQFF

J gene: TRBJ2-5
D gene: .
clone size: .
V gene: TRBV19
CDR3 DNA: TGTGCCAGTAGTTTCTCCGGGACCTCAGAGACCCAGTACTTC
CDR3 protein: CASSFSGTSETQYF

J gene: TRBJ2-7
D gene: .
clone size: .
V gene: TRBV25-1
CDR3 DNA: TGTGCCAGCAGTGCAACAGGGTCTAGGGAGCAGTACTTC
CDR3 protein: CASSATGSREQYF

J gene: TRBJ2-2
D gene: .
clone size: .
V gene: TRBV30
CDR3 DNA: TGTGCCTGGAGTGTAATGGGGCCAGGGGCCGGGGAGCTGTTTTTT
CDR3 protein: CAWSVMGPGAGELFF

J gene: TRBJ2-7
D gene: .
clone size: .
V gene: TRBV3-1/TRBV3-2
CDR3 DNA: TGTGCCAGCAGCCAAGTATTGGGGAGCCACGAGCAGTACTTC
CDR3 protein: CASSQVLGSHEQYF

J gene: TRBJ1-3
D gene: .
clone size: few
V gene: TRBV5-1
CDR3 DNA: TGCGCCAGCAGCGTCGGTAACACGGGCTACTCTGGAAACACCATATATTTT
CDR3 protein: CASSVGNTGYSGNTIYF

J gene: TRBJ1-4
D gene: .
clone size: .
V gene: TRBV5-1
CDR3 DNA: TGCGCCAGCAGCGGACGGAGTGAAAAACTGTTTTTT
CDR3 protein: CASSGRSEKLFF

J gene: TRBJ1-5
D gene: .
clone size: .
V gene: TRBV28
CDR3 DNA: TGTGCCAGCAGCCGGACGGGTAGCAATCAGCCCCAGCATTTT
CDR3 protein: CASSRTGSNQPQHF

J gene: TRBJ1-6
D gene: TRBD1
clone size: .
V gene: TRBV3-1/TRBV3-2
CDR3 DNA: TGTGCCAGCAGCCAAGTTTCGACAGGGGGTTCACCCCTCCACTTT
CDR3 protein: CASSQVSTGGSPLHF

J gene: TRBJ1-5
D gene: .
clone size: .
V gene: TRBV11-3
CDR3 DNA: TGTGCCAGCAGCAGGGGTTGGAGCAATCAGCCCCAGCATTTT
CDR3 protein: CASSRGWSNQPQHF

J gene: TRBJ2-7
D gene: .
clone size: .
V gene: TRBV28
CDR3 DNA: TGTGCCACCCTCGGAGAGTACTCCTACGAGCAGTACTTC
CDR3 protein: CATLGEYSYEQYF

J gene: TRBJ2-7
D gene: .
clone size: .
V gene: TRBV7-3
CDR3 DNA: TGTGCCAGCAGCTTAATGGAAGACGAGCAGTACTTC
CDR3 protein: CASSLMEDEQYF

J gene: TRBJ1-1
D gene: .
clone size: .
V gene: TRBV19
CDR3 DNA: TGTGCCAGTAGACTTCTGGACAGCCCTGAAGCTTTCTTT
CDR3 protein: CASRLLDSPEAFF

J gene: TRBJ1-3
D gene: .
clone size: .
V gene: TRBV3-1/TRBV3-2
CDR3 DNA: TGTGCCAGCAGCCTCCTTAAAGGGAGAGGAAACACCATATATTTT
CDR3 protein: CASSLLKGRGNTIYF

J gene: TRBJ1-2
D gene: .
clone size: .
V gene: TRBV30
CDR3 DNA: TGTGCCTGGGGGGACTACTATGGCTACACCTTC
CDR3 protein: CAWGDYYGYTF

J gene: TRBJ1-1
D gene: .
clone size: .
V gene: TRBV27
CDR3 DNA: TGTGCCAGCAGTTTCCAACAAAGCACTGAAGCTTTCTTT
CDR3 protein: CASSFQQSTEAFF

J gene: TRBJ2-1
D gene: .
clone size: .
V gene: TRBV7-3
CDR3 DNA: TGTGCCAGCAGCTTAGCGGTAGGATCCTACAATGAGCAGTTCTTC
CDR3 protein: CASSLAVGSYNEQFF

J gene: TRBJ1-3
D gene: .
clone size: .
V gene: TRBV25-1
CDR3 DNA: TGTGCCAGCAGTGATCTGGTAGGGAATTATGGAAACACCATATATTTT
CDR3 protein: CASSDLVGNYGNTIYF

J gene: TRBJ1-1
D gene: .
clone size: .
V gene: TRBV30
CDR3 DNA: TGTGCCTCGCTGACACCGAACACTGAAGCTTTCTTT
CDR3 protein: CASLTPNTEAFF

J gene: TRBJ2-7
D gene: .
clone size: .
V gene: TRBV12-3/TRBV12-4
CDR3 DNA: TGTGCCAGCAGTCTAGGGGGTTCCTACGAGCAGTACTTC
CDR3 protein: CASSLGGSYEQYF

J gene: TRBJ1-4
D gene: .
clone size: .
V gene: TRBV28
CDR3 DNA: TGTGCCAGCAGTCCCAGTCTAGGTCTTAAGGATGAAAAACTGTTTTTT
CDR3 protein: CASSPSLGLKDEKLFF

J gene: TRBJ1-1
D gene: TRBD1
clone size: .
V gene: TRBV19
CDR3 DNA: TGTGCCAGTAGTATGGGGCAGGGGGCCACTGAAGCTTTCTTT
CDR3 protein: CASSMGQGATEAFF

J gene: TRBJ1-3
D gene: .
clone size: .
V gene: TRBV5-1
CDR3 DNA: TGCGCCAGCAGCTCGACTACGGGGCCTGAAAACACCATATATTTT
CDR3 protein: CASSSTTGPENTIYF

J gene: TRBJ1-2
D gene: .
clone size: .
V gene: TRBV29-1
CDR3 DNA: TGCAGCGTGTCGACGGACCGCTATGGCTACACCTTC
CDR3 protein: CSVSTDRYGYTF

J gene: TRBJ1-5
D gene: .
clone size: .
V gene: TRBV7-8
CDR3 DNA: TGTGCCAGCAGCGAGATCGGGGGCAATCAGCCCCAGCATTTT
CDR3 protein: CASSEIGGNQPQHF

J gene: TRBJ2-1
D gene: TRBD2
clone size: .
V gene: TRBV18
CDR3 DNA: TGTGCCAGCTCACCACGGGGACTAGCGGGCAATGAGCAGTTCTTC
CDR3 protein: CASSPRGLAGNEQFF

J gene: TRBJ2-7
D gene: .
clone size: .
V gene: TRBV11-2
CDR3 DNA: TGTGCCAGCAGCTTAGGTGGACAGCCACTTTACGAGCAGTACTTC
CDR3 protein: CASSLGGQPLYEQYF

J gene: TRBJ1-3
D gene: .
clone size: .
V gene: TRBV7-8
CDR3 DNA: TGTGCCAGCAGCTTAGTATTGAGGCAGTCTGGAAACACCATATATTTT
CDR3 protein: CASSLVLRQSGNTIYF

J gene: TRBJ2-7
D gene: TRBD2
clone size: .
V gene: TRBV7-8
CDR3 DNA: TGTGCCAGCAGCCCCCACCGGTTAGCGGGAGGCACGCACTACGAGCAGTACTTC
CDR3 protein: CASSPHRLAGGTHYEQYF

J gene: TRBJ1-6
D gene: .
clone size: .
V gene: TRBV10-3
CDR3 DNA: TGTGCCACGACCGCCGTGGACAGCAATTCACCCCTCCACTTT
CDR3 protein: CATTAVDSNSPLHF

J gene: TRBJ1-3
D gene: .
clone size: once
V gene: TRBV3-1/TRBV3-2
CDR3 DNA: TGTGCCAGCACCCAAGGCCAGGGAACTCCTGGAAACACCATATATTTT
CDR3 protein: CASTQGQGTPGNTIYF

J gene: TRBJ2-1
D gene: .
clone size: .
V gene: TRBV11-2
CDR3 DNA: TGTGCCAGCAGCTTAGAGAGATTCCAGATACCCTACAATGAGCAGTTCTTC
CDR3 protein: CASSLERFQIPYNEQFF

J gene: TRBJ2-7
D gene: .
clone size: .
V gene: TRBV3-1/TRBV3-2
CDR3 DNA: TGTGCCAGCAGCCCGGGACTGATCTCCTACGAGCAGTACTTC
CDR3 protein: CASSPGLISYEQYF

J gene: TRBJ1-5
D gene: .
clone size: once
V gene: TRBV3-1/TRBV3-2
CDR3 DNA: TGTGCCAGCAGCCATTCGTCACCCGGCGGCAATCAGCCCCAGCATTTT
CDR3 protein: CASSHSSPGGNQPQHF